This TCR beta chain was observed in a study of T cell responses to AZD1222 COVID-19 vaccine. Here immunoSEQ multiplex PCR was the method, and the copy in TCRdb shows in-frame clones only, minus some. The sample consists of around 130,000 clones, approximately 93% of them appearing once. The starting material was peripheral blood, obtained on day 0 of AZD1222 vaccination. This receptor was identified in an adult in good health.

The CDR3 is CASSYGRGPEKLFF. The CDR3 DNA reads TGTGCCAGTAGTTATGGGCGGGGTCCTGAAAAACTGTTTTTT. V usage is TRBV19 and J usage is TRBJ1-4; D not resolved. This CDR3 spans 14 amino acids. The V end was cut by 5 bases, the J end by 7 bases, with 14 bases between. CDR1 and CDR2 from the germline V gene are LNHDA and SQIVND (reference sequence).